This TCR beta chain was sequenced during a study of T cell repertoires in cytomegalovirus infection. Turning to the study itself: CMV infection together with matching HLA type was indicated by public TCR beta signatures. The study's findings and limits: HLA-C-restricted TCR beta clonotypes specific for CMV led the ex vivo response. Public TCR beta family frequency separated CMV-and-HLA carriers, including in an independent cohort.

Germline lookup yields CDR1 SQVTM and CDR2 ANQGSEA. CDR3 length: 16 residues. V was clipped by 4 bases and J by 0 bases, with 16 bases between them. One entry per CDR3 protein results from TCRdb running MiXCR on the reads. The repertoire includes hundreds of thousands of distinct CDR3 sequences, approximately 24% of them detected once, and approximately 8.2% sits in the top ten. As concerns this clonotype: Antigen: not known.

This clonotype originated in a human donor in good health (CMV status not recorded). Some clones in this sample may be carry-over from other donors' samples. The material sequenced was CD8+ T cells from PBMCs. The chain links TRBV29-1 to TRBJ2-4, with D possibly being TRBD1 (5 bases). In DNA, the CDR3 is TGCAGCGTTGTAATAAGCGACAGAGTAGCCAAAAACATTCAGTACTTC. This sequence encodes CSVVISDRVAKNIQYF.